These T cell receptor beta chains were read from a single sample in a study of cytomegalovirus exposure and HLA in healthy donors. Sequencing was performed with immunoSEQ multiplex PCR; in TCRdb, only in-frame clones are kept and a portion is missing. The sample includes 150,000 to 200,000 clones, around 82% seen only once; the top ten take approximately 0.25%. The specimen was PBMCs. These receptors all stem from a boy between 10 and 17 years old in good health and CMV-seronegative. CDR3s include the opening cysteine and the closing phenylalanine or tryptophan. D genes are given only for firm matches. A row's size may be missing; if present it is once, few, many or a size class.

j_call,v_call,d_call,clone_size,cdr3_aa,cdr3_nt
TRBJ2-3,TRBV9,NA,NA,CASSVSSLSTDTQYF,TGTGCCAGCAGCGTCTCGAGCCTTAGCACAGATACGCAGTATTTT
TRBJ2-7,TRBV11-1,TRBD2,NA,CASSPRLAGAYEQYF,TGTGCCAGCAGCCCAAGACTAGCGGGGGCCTACGAGCAGTACTTC
TRBJ2-5,TRBV7-7,TRBD1,once,CASSPRAGTGETQYF,TGTGCTAGCAGCCCAAGGGCCGGGACAGGAGAGACCCAGTACTTC
TRBJ2-1,TRBV9,TRBD2,NA,CASSELAGEQFF,TGTGCCAGCAGCGAGCTAGCGGGGGAACAGTTCTTC
TRBJ2-1,TRBV27,NA,NA,CASSPGQGGNEQFF,TGTGCCAGCAGTCCAGGACAGGGAGGGAATGAGCAGTTCTTC
TRBJ1-6,TRBV30,TRBD1,NA,CAWRGAGQGRSNSPLHF,TGTGCCTGGAGAGGGGCGGGACAGGGTCGAAGCAATTCACCCCTCCACTTT
TRBJ2-1,TRBV5-4,NA,NA,CASSRLTRSETPGYNEQFF,TGTGCCAGCAGCCGACTAACACGCTCTGAGACACCAGGATACAATGAGCAGTTCTTC
TRBJ2-1,TRBV11-3,TRBD2,NA,CASSFSGGYNEQFF,TGTGCCAGCAGCTTTAGCGGGGGGTACAATGAGCAGTTCTTC
TRBJ1-6,TRBV5-4,NA,NA,CASSLGLINSPLHF,TGTGCCAGCAGTCTGGGACTGATTAATTCACCCCTCCACTTT
TRBJ2-3,TRBV7-2,TRBD2,once,CASSLVGGGALDTQYF,TGTGCCAGCAGCTTAGTCGGCGGGGGGGCCCTAGATACGCAGTATTTT
TRBJ2-4,TRBV9,TRBD2,few,CASSAGGSRNIQYF,TGTGCCAGCAGCGCGGGGGGATCGAGAAACATTCAGTACTTC
TRBJ1-2,TRBV15,NA,NA,CATSRTYRVDYGYTF,TGTGCCACCAGCCGCACATACAGGGTCGACTATGGCTACACCTTC
TRBJ1-2,TRBV5-4,NA,NA,CASSASANYGYTF,TGTGCCAGCAGCGCGAGTGCTAACTATGGCTACACCTTC
TRBJ2-1,TRBV5-6,TRBD2,NA,CASSLLVAGRGFRNNEQFF,TGTGCCAGCAGCTTGCTCGTCGCGGGGAGGGGCTTTAGGAACAATGAGCAGTTCTTC
TRBJ1-2,TRBV28,NA,NA,CGAGSPTPGYTF,TGTGGGGCCGGCTCCCCAACGCCAGGCTACACCTTC
TRBJ1-2,TRBV5-1,TRBD1,NA,CASRPPGQGAYGYTF,TGCGCCAGCAGGCCTCCAGGACAGGGGGCTTATGGCTACACCTTC
TRBJ1-2,TRBV9,NA,NA,CASSPPPSSGAYGYTF,TGTGCCAGCAGCCCGCCCCCCAGCTCAGGGGCCTATGGCTACACCTTC
TRBJ1-1,TRBV5-4,TRBD1,NA,CASSSRTGLDTEAFF,TGTGCCAGCAGCTCCAGGACAGGGTTGGACACTGAAGCTTTCTTT
TRBJ1-5,TRBV19,TRBD1,NA,CASRIQGGTGKDQPQHF,TGTGCCAGTAGGATCCAAGGAGGGACAGGGAAAGATCAGCCCCAGCATTTT
TRBJ1-5,TRBV21-1,NA,NA,CASRESSRTGGRFEPQHF,TGTGCCAGCCGAGAGAGTTCCCGGACAGGGGGACGGTTTGAGCCCCAGCATTTT
TRBJ1-4,TRBV5-6,TRBD1,NA,CASSLYEGIDRELFF,TGTGCCAGCAGCTTGTACGAGGGTATCGACAGGGAACTGTTTTTT
TRBJ1-2,TRBV12-5,NA,NA,CASGLGGSYGYTF,TGTGCTAGTGGTTTGGGAGGGAGCTATGGCTACACCTTC
TRBJ1-5,TRBV7-6,TRBD1,NA,CASSPGQGADQPQHF,TGTGCCAGCAGCCCTGGACAGGGGGCTGATCAGCCCCAGCATTTT
TRBJ2-7,TRBV7-2,TRBD2,NA,CASSSLAGPAYEQYF,TGTGCCAGCAGCTCCCTAGCGGGACCAGCCTACGAGCAGTACTTC
TRBJ2-7,TRBV5-1,TRBD2,NA,CASSLTSGGVYEQYF,TGCGCCAGCAGCTTGACTAGCGGGGGGGTCTACGAGCAGTACTTC